Below are 32 T cell receptor beta chains sequenced from a single sample in a study of spatial heterogeneity in lung cancer (dated by TCRdb to about 2019). Libraries were prepared through 5' RACE. TCRdb records NextSeq 500 as the sequencer. Starting from the raw public reads, TCRdb applied fastp trimming at Q25, assembled clones with MiXCR and retained in-frame beta chains. Rows are combined by CDR3 protein, so each entry shows the most common genes and DNA. The sample yields just over 75,000 distinct CDR3 sequences; about 8% were counted once. Almost 7% of the sample comes from the top ten. The sample's time point, from its label and the paper: sample taken at primary tumor resection. The starting material was PBMCs, obtained at surgery. These receptors all come from a male donor with early-stage non-small cell lung cancer.

This clonotype occurred many times. The V gene is TRBV6-4, the J gene TRBJ1-6; 10 bases fit TRBD1. The germline V gene has CDR1 MRHNA and CDR2 SNTAGT. CDR3 length: 15 residues. V trimming: 5 bases; J trimming: 6 bases; junction bases outside the gene matches: 4. CDR3 sequence (DNA): TGTGCCAGCAGTCAAGGGGACAGGGGTAATTCACCCCTCCACTTT. Amino acid sequence: CASSQGDRGNSPLHF.

The chain is built from TRBV29-1 and TRBJ2-7; D might be TRBD2 (6 bases). Between the trimmed V and J ends, which lost 4 bases and 3 bases, there was a span of 25 bases. Germline assignment: CDR1 SQVTM and CDR2 ANQGSEA. The CDR3 totals 17 residues. The CDR3 loop reads CSVGLGQGRLFYYEQYF. DNA of the CDR3: TGCAGCGTTGGCCTGGGCCAAGGGAGGCTCTTCTACTACGAGCAGTACTTC.

Ten or more counts support this clonotype. The chain has TRBV6-1 and TRBJ1-3, with D hard to call. The CDR3 sequence is 15 residues long. V was trimmed by 5 bases and J by 0 bases, leaving 11 bases between them. Germline values: CDR1 MNHNS, CDR2 SASEGT. The CDR3 loop reads CASSPRPDSGNTIYF. CDR3 in DNA: TGTGCCAGCAGTCCGAGGCCCGACTCTGGAAACACCATATATTTT.

The rearrangement joins TRBV3-1 to TRBJ1-1; D call uncertain. There are 14 residues in the CDR3. The ends were cut back, 0 bases at V and 3 bases at J, with 8 bases in the middle. Germline lookup yields CDR1 LGHDT and CDR2 YNNKEL (reference sequence). The CDR3 bases are TGTGCCAGCAGCCAAGATTCTCAGTACACTGAAGCTTTCTTT. This gives the protein CASSQDSQYTEAFF.

This clonotype occurred many times. The rearrangement links TRBV19 to TRBJ2-6; TRBD1 aligns across 8 bases. The germline CDR1 and CDR2 sequences are LNHDA and SQIVND (reference sequence). V was pared by 4 bases and J by 2 bases, with 1 base of the junction left unmatched. The CDR3 covers 15 residues. This chain's CDR3 is CASSKGQAGANVLTF. DNA for the CDR3: TGTGCCAGTAGTAAGGGACAGGCTGGGGCCAACGTCCTGACTTTC.

The gene calls are TRBV6-4 and TRBJ2-1; D perhaps matches TRBD2 (6 bases). The CDR3 loop spans 14 amino acids. V shed 0 bases and J shed 6 bases, with 9 bases lying between them. In germline, CDR1 is MRHNA, CDR2 SNTAGT. The CDR3 DNA is TGTGCCAGCAGTGACTCGTTGGGGGGCAATGAGCAGTTCTTC. This encodes CASSDSLGGNEQFF.

V is TRBV19 and J is TRBJ1-2; no definite D call. V gave up 10 bases and J gave up 7 bases, with 19 bases separating them. This CDR3 is 13 amino acids long. CDR1 and CDR2 (germline): LNHDA, SQIVND (reference sequence). CDR3 DNA: TGTGCCACCGTTCGATTCGCGGGATCTGGCTACACCTTC. Protein product: CATVRFAGSGYTF.

This clonotype was counted a few times. This chain uses TRBV24-1 with TRBJ2-1; tentative D call: TRBD1 (5 bases). The V end was cut by 9 bases, the J end by 0 bases, with 8 bases between. Looked up from germline, CDR1 is KGHDR and CDR2 is SFDVKD. The CDR3 extends over 13 amino acids. CDR3 region: CATAGNSYNEQFF. In nucleotides, the CDR3 is TGTGCCACCGCAGGGAACTCCTACAATGAGCAGTTCTTC.

This clonotype has a handful of counts. In DNA form, the CDR3 reads TGTGCCAGCAGTCTCTCACAGGTTCCTATGAACACTGAAGCTTTCTTT. Translating gives CASSLSQVPMNTEAFF. The V call is TRBV6-2 or TRBV6-3, the J call TRBJ1-1, with a weak D call TRBD1 (5 bases). V lost 5 bases to trimming and J lost 0 bases, with 16 bases between them. The V gene's germline CDR1 is MNHEY and CDR2 SVGEGT. This CDR3 spans 16 amino acids.

In this sample, this clonotype turned up many times. DNA for the CDR3: TGCAGTGCTAGAGATGGGACTCGGTCCACAGATACGCAGTATTTT. Its protein product is CSARDGTRSTDTQYF. This sequence joins TRBV20-1 and TRBJ2-3, with a weak D call TRBD2 (6 bases). Germline lookup yields CDR1 DFQATT and CDR2 SNEGSKA (reference sequence). The CDR3 extends over 15 amino acids. V lost 0 bases and J lost 2, with 12 bases in between.

This clonotype has ten or more counts. The V gene is TRBV5-1, the J gene TRBJ2-1, with 8 bases lining up with TRBD1. Germline assignment: CDR1 SGHRS and CDR2 YFSETQ. CDR3 size: 15 residues. V gave up 1 base and J gave up 5 bases; unmatched junction bases: 5. The CDR3: CASSLLGQGHNEQFF. The CDR3 nucleotides are TGCGCCAGCAGCTTGCTAGGACAGGGTCACAATGAGCAGTTCTTC.

This sequence joins TRBV6-2 or TRBV6-3 and TRBJ1-5; TRBD1 aligns across 7 bases. This CDR3 has 14 residues. J gave up 9 bases and V 9 bases, and 14 bases lay outside the gene matches. Germline CDR1 and CDR2: MNHEY and SVGEGT. In nucleotides, the CDR3 is TGTGCCAGTGGAGGGACAGCGGCCTCGGGGCCCCAGCATTTT. Its protein is CASGGTAASGPQHF.

This chain joins TRBV7-2 and TRBJ1-1; D is possibly TRBD1 (5 bases). The CDR3 sequence is 16 residues long. V lost 6 bases and J 0 bases, leaving 17 bases between the germline ends. Germline assignment: CDR1 SGHTA and CDR2 FQGNSA. CDR3 coding DNA: TGTGCCAGCAGACGTAACCCCGGGGCGATGAACACTGAAGCTTTCTTT. It specifies CASRRNPGAMNTEAFF.

The gene calls are TRBV7-9 and TRBJ2-7, with D perhaps matching TRBD1 or TRBD2 (5 bases each). The germline gives CDR1 SEHNR, CDR2 FQNEAQ (reference sequence). Deletions cut 1 base from V and 4 bases from J, with 11 bases between. CDR3 length equals 14 residues. The CDR3 bases are TGTGCCAGCAGCTTAGGGGACGGCCCGTACGAGCAGTACTTC. It codes for CASSLGDGPYEQYF.

The genes are TRBV7-2 and TRBJ2-5; D is undetermined. This CDR3 comprises 12 residues. CDR1 SGHTA and CDR2 FQGNSA come from the germline V gene. Between the trimmed V and J ends, which lost 5 bases and 5 bases, there was a span of 9 bases. CDR3 sequence reads: CASSPQRETQYF. CDR3 DNA sequence: TGTGCCAGCAGCCCACAACGGGAGACCCAGTACTTC.

This clonotype has a count of ten or more. The chain combines TRBV20-1 with TRBJ2-1; D is uncertain. The CDR3 is 12 amino acids. V was shortened by 0 bases and J by 6 bases, with 6 bases between the two germline ends. Germline assignment: CDR1 DFQATT and CDR2 SNEGSKA (reference sequence). The chain's CDR3 is CSARDLTNEQFF. The CDR3 DNA reads as TGCAGTGCTAGAGATTTGACCAATGAGCAGTTCTTC.

The V and J genes are TRBV7-9 and TRBJ2-3, with TRBD1 matching over 9 bases. This CDR3 is built from 15 residues. Per the germline V gene, CDR1 is SEHNR and CDR2 is FQNEAQ (reference sequence). Unmatched junction bases numbered 6, after V lost 4 bases and J lost 4 bases. The CDR3 here is CASSSRTGEADTQYF. For the CDR3, the DNA is TGTGCCAGCAGCTCCAGGACAGGGGAAGCAGATACGCAGTATTTT.

In its sample, this clonotype was seen many times. The V gene is TRBV11-2, the J gene TRBJ1-5; 7 bases fit TRBD1. V dropped 5 bases and J dropped 2; count of bases not matched to a gene: 9. The length of the CDR3 is 16 residues. Germline V CDR1 and CDR2: SGHAT, FQNNGV. CDR3 in amino acids: CASSPNRGDGNQPQHF. The CDR3 coding sequence is TGTGCCAGCAGCCCGAACAGGGGAGACGGCAATCAGCCCCAGCATTTT. Filled out from reference TRBV11-2 and TRBJ1-5, the complete variable domain reads EAGVAQSPRYKIIEKRQSVAFWCNPISGHATLYWYQQILGQGPKLLIQFQNNGVVDDSQLPKDRFSAERLKGVDSTLKIQPAKLEDSAVYLCASSPNRGDGNQPQHFGDGTRLSIL.

The rearrangement links TRBV7-2 to TRBJ2-7, with a weak D call TRBD2 (7 bases). The germline gives CDR1 SGHTA, CDR2 FQGNSA. The length of the CDR3 is 14 residues. Deletions cut 5 bases from V and 2 bases from J, with 13 bases between. Here the CDR3 DNA reads TGTGCCAGCAGCCAGGGGAGGGTACCCTACGAGCAGTACTTC. Residues: CASSQGRVPYEQYF.

This clonotype was counted many times. The V gene is TRBV7-6, the J gene TRBJ2-2; 8 positions match TRBD2. CDR1 is SGHVS and CDR2 is FNYEAQ in the germline V gene. This CDR3 spans 14 amino acids. Trimming at V came to 5 bases and at J to 7 bases, leaving 6 bases not matched to a gene. For the CDR3, the DNA is TGTGCCAGCAGCCCCCGAGGGACTAGCGGGGAGCTGTTTTTT. Its translation: CASSPRGTSGELFF.

The rearrangement joins TRBV18 to TRBJ2-7, with D possibly being TRBD1 (5 bases). This CDR3 has 15 residues. The germline V gene has CDR1 KGHSH and CDR2 LQKENI. V lost 6 bases and J lost 0, with 15 bases in between. CDR3 sequence: CASSPMPTASYEQYF. CDR3 bases: TGTGCCAGCTCCCCAATGCCGACAGCCTCCTACGAGCAGTACTTC.

This clonotype was seen repeatedly, ten times or more. The rearrangement uses TRBV6-1 and TRBJ2-2; possible D gene TRBD1, 5 bases. The V end was cut by 6 bases, the J end by 6 bases, with 17 bases between. Germline V gene lookup returns CDR1 MNHNS and CDR2 SASEGT. The CDR3 loop spans 15 amino acids. The CDR3 region is CASSLLTVISGELFF. The CDR3 DNA is TGTGCCAGCAGCCTACTGACAGTTATTTCCGGGGAGCTGTTTTTT.

This clonotype was counted only a few times. The chain uses TRBV11-3 and TRBJ2-1; 7 bases are shared with TRBD2. This CDR3 has 19 residues. In germline, CDR1 is SGHNT, CDR2 YENEEA. Trimming took 5 bases from V and 1 from J; bases not matched to a gene: 17. CDR3 residues: CASSPGSASGGGSYNEQFF. CDR3 in DNA: TGTGCCAGCAGCCCGGGGTCGGCTAGCGGAGGAGGATCCTACAATGAGCAGTTCTTC.

This clonotype was recorded at least ten times. The V gene is TRBV19, the J gene TRBJ1-4; the match to TRBD1 covers 7 bases. CDR1 LNHDA and CDR2 SQIVND come from the germline V gene (reference sequence). The J segment lost 3 bases and the V segment lost 6 bases, leaving 7 bases of the junction unmatched. The CDR3 has 15 amino acids. CDR3 DNA sequence: TGTGCCAGTAGGAATCAGGGGGAATCTAATGAAAAACTGTTTTTT. Translation: CASRNQGESNEKLFF.

This clonotype showed up many times. This chain uses TRBV28 with TRBJ2-7; 7 bases match TRBD2. CDR1 is MDHEN and CDR2 is SYDVKM in the germline V gene. J lost 1 base, V lost 3 bases, and 6 bases had no gene match. This CDR3 region has 15 residues. CDR3 nucleotides: TGTGCCAGCAGTTTCGGTCTAGCGGCTTCCTACGAGCAGTACTTC. It codes for CASSFGLAASYEQYF.

This chain uses TRBV27 with TRBJ2-3; 9 nucleotides align to TRBD1. The ends lost 5 bases at V and 10 bases at J; junction bases unmatched: 13. The CDR3 is 15 amino acids. CDR1 is MNHEY and CDR2 is SMNVEV in the germline V gene (reference sequence). The CDR3 sequence is CASSPAGQGSAPQYF. CDR3 nucleotide sequence: TGTGCCAGCAGTCCCGCGGGACAGGGATCGGCCCCGCAGTATTTT.

This clonotype has at least ten counts. The chain carries TRBV24-1 and TRBJ2-1; 7 nucleotides match TRBD1. The CDR3 contains 14 residues. The junction had 4 bases not matched to a gene; V was cut back by 6 bases and J by 3 bases. CDR1 KGHDR and CDR2 SFDVKD come from the germline V gene. CDR3 in amino acids: CATSTWDSYNEQFF. CDR3 in DNA: TGTGCCACCAGTACCTGGGACAGCTACAATGAGCAGTTCTTC.

This clonotype was observed at least ten times. The V and J genes are TRBV30 and TRBJ2-3, with D maybe TRBD2 (6 bases). The CDR3 runs 15 residues. The V and J ends lost 1 base and 2 bases respectively, with 13 bases between them. Germline V gene lookup returns CDR1 GTSNPN and CDR2 SVGIG (reference sequence). For the CDR3, the DNA is TGTGCCTGGAGTGAAGCGGGCCCACCCACAGATACGCAGTATTTT. Its translation: CAWSEAGPPTDTQYF.

This clonotype has ten or more counts. The chain has TRBV2 and TRBJ2-2; TRBD2 matches at 9 bases. The CDR3 is 15 amino acids. Germline CDR1 reads SNHLY; CDR2 reads FYNNEI. The junction had 5 bases not matched to a gene; V was cut back by 5 bases and J by 4 bases. The CDR3 here is CASSIMTSGTGELFF. CDR3 coding DNA: TGTGCCAGCAGTATAATGACTAGCGGCACCGGGGAGCTGTTTTTT.

V is TRBV6-2 or TRBV6-3 and J is TRBJ2-3; D is uncertain. CDR1 MNHEY and CDR2 SVGEGT come from the germline V gene. The CDR3 is made up of 14 amino acids. Trimming took off 6 bases at V and 0 bases at J, with 10 bases between the two ends. CDR3 in amino acids: CASSMGQSTDTQYF. The CDR3, as DNA: TGTGCCAGCAGCATGGGCCAAAGCACAGATACGCAGTATTTT.

This clonotype was found a few times. V is TRBV13 and J is TRBJ2-7, with TRBD2 as a possible D gene (6 bases). The CDR3 sequence is 14 residues long. With 1 base removed from V and 3 bases from J, the gap between germline ends came to 10 bases. The germline V gene has CDR1 PRHDT and CDR2 FYEKMQ (reference sequence). In DNA form, the CDR3 reads TGTGCCAGCAGCTTAGCGGGAGCCGACTACGAGCAGTACTTC. Translated: CASSLAGADYEQYF.

In this sample, this clonotype turned up many times. The chain joins TRBV29-1 to TRBJ2-3, with TRBD1 as a possible D gene (5 bases). CDR1 is SQVTM and CDR2 is ANQGSEA in the germline V gene. Trimming removed 8 bases from V and 1 base from J, with 25 bases in between. This CDR3 has 17 amino acids. CDR3 in DNA: TGCAGCACACGGGCATTTTGGGGCGAATCCGGCACAGATACGCAGTATTTT. Protein: CSTRAFWGESGTDTQYF.